This T cell receptor (beta chain) is drawn from a study of shared clonotypes between healthy human individuals. Broader study findings: When compared with the clonotypes that were shared by all four sorted-subset donors, the non-shared clonotypes turned out to have lower generation probabilities.

The sorted-subset replicate PCRs were given 200 ng DNA, which is about 30,000 T cell genomes. The repertoire was sequenced with immunoSEQ multiplex PCR; TCRdb's copy has only in-frame clones and lacks some. Here the sample spans 1.6 million or so clones, more than 95% being singletons. The CDR3 consists of 16 residues. Germline CDR1 reads SGHTS; CDR2 reads YDEGEE. V shed 0 bases, J shed 4 bases, and the junction held 8 bases outside the gene matches. CD4+ cells yielded CD45RA+ naive and CD45RA-negative memory subsets. Note on this clone: Its matching antigen is unknown.

This chain links TRBV5-8 with TRBJ2-3; 7 bases fit TRBD1. The sequenced sample was naive CD4+ T cells sorted from blood. Subset specified: CD45RA+ positively selected. This receptor was taken from a man younger than 40 in good health. DNA of the CDR3: TGTGCCAGCAGCTTGGCCCTGAGGGGGCGGGCAGATACGCAGTATTTT. This gives the protein CASSLALRGRADTQYF.